These T cell receptor beta chains were read from a single sample in a study of beta chain features in type 1 diabetes. Assay used: immunoSEQ multiplex PCR; TCRdb lists only in-frame clones, some missing. The data show fewer than 400,000 clones, approximately 8.2% seen once. The sequenced material came from central memory CD4+ T cells from blood. All receptors come from a woman aged 18 to 35 in good health. The CDR3 runs from the conserved cysteine through the conserved F or W. The D gene is left open where the match is weak. The listing skips clone size in some rows; elsewhere it reads once, few, many or a size class.

v_call: TRBV11-2; clone_size: NA; j_call: TRBJ2-7; d_call: TRBD1; cdr3_nt: TGTGCCAGCAGCTTAAGAGGTGGGACAGGGTGGTACGAGCAGTACTTC; cdr3_aa: CASSLRGGTGWYEQYF
v_call: TRBV5-6; clone_size: few; j_call: TRBJ2-5; d_call: TRBD2; cdr3_nt: TGTGCCAGCAACGGACTAGCGGGAGACATAGAGACCCAGTACTTC; cdr3_aa: CASNGLAGDIETQYF
v_call: TRBV15; clone_size: few; j_call: TRBJ2-1; d_call: NA; cdr3_nt: TGTGCCACCAGCAGAGATCGGGTCCGCTACAATGAGCAGTTCTTC; cdr3_aa: CATSRDRVRYNEQFF
v_call: TRBV7-9; clone_size: many; j_call: TRBJ1-1; d_call: NA; cdr3_nt: TGTGCCAGCAGCTCGGAGGGTTACACTGAAGCTTTCTTT; cdr3_aa: CASSSEGYTEAFF
v_call: TRBV6-6; clone_size: NA; j_call: TRBJ2-5; d_call: TRBD1; cdr3_nt: TGTGCCATCAGTCCTCTCGGGGACAGGCAAGAGACCCAGTACTTC; cdr3_aa: CAISPLGDRQETQYF
v_call: TRBV6-1; clone_size: few; j_call: TRBJ1-5; d_call: TRBD1; cdr3_nt: TGTGCCAGCAGGGAAGGGACAGGGGGATATCATCAGCCCCAGCATTTT; cdr3_aa: CASREGTGGYHQPQHF
v_call: TRBV6-1; clone_size: few; j_call: TRBJ1-1; d_call: NA; cdr3_nt: TGTGCCAGCAGGAGGGGGTTTCTAGATGGAGCTTTCTTT; cdr3_aa: CASRRGFLDGAFF
v_call: TRBV7-2; clone_size: NA; j_call: TRBJ1-2; d_call: NA; cdr3_nt: TGTGCCAGCAGCATGGACAGTCTCTATGGCTACACCTTC; cdr3_aa: CASSMDSLYGYTF
v_call: TRBV7-9; clone_size: NA; j_call: TRBJ1-2; d_call: NA; cdr3_nt: TGTGCCAGCAGCTTAGGCAGCAACTTTAACTATGGCTACACCTTC; cdr3_aa: CASSLGSNFNYGYTF
v_call: TRBV28; clone_size: few; j_call: TRBJ2-1; d_call: TRBD2; cdr3_nt: TGTGCCAGCAGTTTTCCCTTGAACGCGTTTGCGGGAGCGGTCAATGAGCAGTTCTTC; cdr3_aa: CASSFPLNAFAGAVNEQFF
v_call: TRBV14; clone_size: many; j_call: TRBJ2-7; d_call: NA; cdr3_nt: TGTGCCAGCAGCCAGCGGACATCCTACGAGCAGTACTTC; cdr3_aa: CASSQRTSYEQYF
v_call: TRBV19; clone_size: NA; j_call: TRBJ2-1; d_call: NA; cdr3_nt: TGTGCCAGTAAGGGCCCATTTGGTGAGCAGTTCTTC; cdr3_aa: CASKGPFGEQFF
v_call: TRBV4-2; clone_size: NA; j_call: TRBJ2-4; d_call: NA; cdr3_nt: TGTGCCAGCAGCCTTCGACCACAGGGAAAGCAATTCCCAAAAAACATTCAGTACTTC; cdr3_aa: CASSLRPQGKQFPKNIQYF
v_call: TRBV5-1; clone_size: few; j_call: TRBJ2-6; d_call: NA; cdr3_nt: TGCGCCAGCAGCTTGGGGGACCGAGGGGCCAACGTCCTGACTTTC; cdr3_aa: CASSLGDRGANVLTF
v_call: TRBV9; clone_size: NA; j_call: TRBJ2-1; d_call: TRBD1; cdr3_nt: TGTGCCAGCAGCGTAGCTGCGGGACAGGGAGGTAGGAATGAGCAGTTCTTC; cdr3_aa: CASSVAAGQGGRNEQFF
v_call: TRBV7-2; clone_size: NA; j_call: TRBJ2-7; d_call: TRBD1; cdr3_nt: TGTGCCAGCAGCTTAGATACCGGGACAGGGGAGCAGTACTTC; cdr3_aa: CASSLDTGTGEQYF
v_call: TRBV4-2; clone_size: few; j_call: TRBJ1-1; d_call: NA; cdr3_nt: TGTGCCAGCAGCCAAGACACTGAAGCTTTCTTT; cdr3_aa: CASSQDTEAFF
v_call: TRBV19; clone_size: many; j_call: TRBJ2-1; d_call: NA; cdr3_nt: TGTGCCAGTAGTAGAACCCACTTCTACAATGAGCAGTTCTTC; cdr3_aa: CASSRTHFYNEQFF
v_call: TRBV9; clone_size: few; j_call: TRBJ2-2; d_call: NA; cdr3_nt: TGTGCCAGCAGCGCCATAGCGGACTCCGGGGAGCTGTTTTTT; cdr3_aa: CASSAIADSGELFF
v_call: TRBV18; clone_size: few; j_call: TRBJ2-5; d_call: TRBD1; cdr3_nt: TGTGCCAGCAATCGTTACAGGGGAGAGACCCAGTACTTC; cdr3_aa: CASNRYRGETQYF
v_call: TRBV28; clone_size: NA; j_call: TRBJ1-5; d_call: NA; cdr3_nt: TGTGCCAGCAGTCTCGAATATCAGCCCCAGCATTTT; cdr3_aa: CASSLEYQPQHF
v_call: TRBV6-6; clone_size: NA; j_call: TRBJ2-7; d_call: TRBD2; cdr3_nt: TGTGCCAGCAGGGCTAGCGGGAGGTACGAGCAGTACTTC; cdr3_aa: CASRASGRYEQYF
v_call: TRBV7-2; clone_size: few; j_call: TRBJ2-1; d_call: NA; cdr3_nt: TGTGCCAGCAGTCCTAATCAAGCGGGCAATGAGCAGTTCTTC; cdr3_aa: CASSPNQAGNEQFF
v_call: TRBV7-6; clone_size: few; j_call: TRBJ2-1; d_call: NA; cdr3_nt: TGTGCCAGCAGCACCAGAGCGGGCAGCTCCTACAATGAGCAGTTCTTC; cdr3_aa: CASSTRAGSSYNEQFF
v_call: TRBV28; clone_size: few; j_call: TRBJ2-7; d_call: TRBD1; cdr3_nt: TGTGCCAGCAGTAAAGGACAGGGTGAAGCCTACGAGCAGTACTTC; cdr3_aa: CASSKGQGEAYEQYF
v_call: TRBV5-1; clone_size: few; j_call: TRBJ2-1; d_call: TRBD2; cdr3_nt: TGCGCCAGCAGCCCGACTAGCGGGAGTATGTATGAGCAGTTCTTC; cdr3_aa: CASSPTSGSMYEQFF
v_call: TRBV4-1; clone_size: few; j_call: TRBJ2-5; d_call: TRBD2; cdr3_nt: TGCGCCAGCAGCCAAGGACTAGCGGGAGGCATGTACCAAGAGACCCAGTACTTC; cdr3_aa: CASSQGLAGGMYQETQYF
v_call: TRBV7-3; clone_size: few; j_call: TRBJ2-1; d_call: TRBD2; cdr3_nt: TGTGCCAGCAGCTCCGGGATAGCGGGAGGTTTCAATGAGCAGTTCTTC; cdr3_aa: CASSSGIAGGFNEQFF
v_call: TRBV6-5; clone_size: NA; j_call: TRBJ2-3; d_call: NA; cdr3_nt: TGTGCCAGCAGCGCTGACTACACTAGCACAGATACGCAGTATTTT; cdr3_aa: CASSADYTSTDTQYF
v_call: TRBV28; clone_size: few; j_call: TRBJ1-5; d_call: NA; cdr3_nt: TGTGCCAGCAGTCCCCAGAATGGGTTCGATAGGCAGCCCCAGCATTTT; cdr3_aa: CASSPQNGFDRQPQHF
v_call: TRBV5-1; clone_size: few; j_call: TRBJ1-2; d_call: NA; cdr3_nt: TGCGCCAGCAGCCGAGGACGGGACAACTATGGCTACACCTTC; cdr3_aa: CASSRGRDNYGYTF
v_call: TRBV10-3; clone_size: NA; j_call: TRBJ2-3; d_call: NA; cdr3_nt: TGTGCCACAAACAGGGCCCTTAGCACAGATACGCAGTATTTT; cdr3_aa: CATNRALSTDTQYF
v_call: TRBV5-6; clone_size: NA; j_call: TRBJ2-7; d_call: TRBD2; cdr3_nt: TGTGCCAGCAGCTCAGGGAGGGTCGGCTACGAGCAGTACTTC; cdr3_aa: CASSSGRVGYEQYF
v_call: TRBV19; clone_size: NA; j_call: TRBJ2-1; d_call: NA; cdr3_nt: TGTGCCAGTAGTGGGACCTTCAATGAGCAGTTCTTC; cdr3_aa: CASSGTFNEQFF
v_call: TRBV5-1; clone_size: few; j_call: TRBJ2-6; d_call: NA; cdr3_nt: TGCGCCAGCAGCCCGGACCCCTCTGGGGCCAACGTCCTGACTTTC; cdr3_aa: CASSPDPSGANVLTF
v_call: TRBV2; clone_size: NA; j_call: TRBJ2-7; d_call: NA; cdr3_nt: TGTGCCAGCAGTGAAGCGCTAGCCCAGTACTTC; cdr3_aa: CASSEALAQYF
v_call: TRBV6-5; clone_size: NA; j_call: TRBJ1-4; d_call: TRBD1; cdr3_nt: TGTGCCAGCAGTTACGGGGCAGGGGGCAGTGAAAAACTGTTTTTT; cdr3_aa: CASSYGAGGSEKLFF
v_call: TRBV5-1; clone_size: few; j_call: TRBJ2-5; d_call: TRBD2; cdr3_nt: TGCGCCAGCAGCCCGGGGGGCCAAGAGACCCAGTACTTC; cdr3_aa: CASSPGGQETQYF
v_call: TRBV7-2; clone_size: NA; j_call: TRBJ2-1; d_call: TRBD1; cdr3_nt: TGTGCCACCCGACAGGGGGTTCTCTACAATGAGCAGTTCTTC; cdr3_aa: CATRQGVLYNEQFF
v_call: TRBV6-6; clone_size: few; j_call: TRBJ2-3; d_call: TRBD1; cdr3_nt: TGTGCCAGCAGTAGCCGGGACAGGGCGAAGGATACGCAGTATTTT; cdr3_aa: CASSSRDRAKDTQYF
v_call: TRBV7-2; clone_size: NA; j_call: TRBJ2-1; d_call: NA; cdr3_nt: TGTGCCAGCAGCCCGAGGGTTGGTAGCTCCTACAATGAGCAGTTCTTC; cdr3_aa: CASSPRVGSSYNEQFF
v_call: TRBV6-5; clone_size: NA; j_call: TRBJ2-1; d_call: NA; cdr3_nt: TGTGCCAGCAGCCACAGGGCCAGGGGGGAGTTCTTC; cdr3_aa: CASSHRARGEFF
v_call: TRBV27; clone_size: few; j_call: TRBJ2-7; d_call: NA; cdr3_nt: TGTGCCAGCAGTCCCACGGGGCCCTCGGTACCGTACGAGCAGTACTTC; cdr3_aa: CASSPTGPSVPYEQYF
v_call: TRBV19; clone_size: few; j_call: TRBJ2-1; d_call: TRBD2; cdr3_nt: TGTGCCAGTACCCTGAGAGAAGCGGGAGGGGATGAGCAGTTCTTC; cdr3_aa: CASTLREAGGDEQFF
v_call: TRBV9; clone_size: NA; j_call: TRBJ2-3; d_call: NA; cdr3_nt: TGTGCCAGCAGCGCATCTCCCAGTGTAGCAGATACGCAGTATTTT; cdr3_aa: CASSASPSVADTQYF
v_call: TRBV5-4; clone_size: few; j_call: TRBJ2-1; d_call: NA; cdr3_nt: TGTGCCAGCAGCTTGGTTCTCTTGTCTAGCGCCTCCTACAATGAGCAGTTCTTC; cdr3_aa: CASSLVLLSSASYNEQFF
v_call: TRBV4-2; clone_size: NA; j_call: TRBJ2-6; d_call: NA; cdr3_nt: TGTGCCAGCAGCCAAGGTTTACTGGGGGCCAACGTCCTGACTTTC; cdr3_aa: CASSQGLLGANVLTF
v_call: TRBV9; clone_size: many; j_call: TRBJ2-2; d_call: NA; cdr3_nt: TGTGCCAGCAGCGTAGGGCAGGGATTCGGGGAGCTGTTTTTT; cdr3_aa: CASSVGQGFGELFF